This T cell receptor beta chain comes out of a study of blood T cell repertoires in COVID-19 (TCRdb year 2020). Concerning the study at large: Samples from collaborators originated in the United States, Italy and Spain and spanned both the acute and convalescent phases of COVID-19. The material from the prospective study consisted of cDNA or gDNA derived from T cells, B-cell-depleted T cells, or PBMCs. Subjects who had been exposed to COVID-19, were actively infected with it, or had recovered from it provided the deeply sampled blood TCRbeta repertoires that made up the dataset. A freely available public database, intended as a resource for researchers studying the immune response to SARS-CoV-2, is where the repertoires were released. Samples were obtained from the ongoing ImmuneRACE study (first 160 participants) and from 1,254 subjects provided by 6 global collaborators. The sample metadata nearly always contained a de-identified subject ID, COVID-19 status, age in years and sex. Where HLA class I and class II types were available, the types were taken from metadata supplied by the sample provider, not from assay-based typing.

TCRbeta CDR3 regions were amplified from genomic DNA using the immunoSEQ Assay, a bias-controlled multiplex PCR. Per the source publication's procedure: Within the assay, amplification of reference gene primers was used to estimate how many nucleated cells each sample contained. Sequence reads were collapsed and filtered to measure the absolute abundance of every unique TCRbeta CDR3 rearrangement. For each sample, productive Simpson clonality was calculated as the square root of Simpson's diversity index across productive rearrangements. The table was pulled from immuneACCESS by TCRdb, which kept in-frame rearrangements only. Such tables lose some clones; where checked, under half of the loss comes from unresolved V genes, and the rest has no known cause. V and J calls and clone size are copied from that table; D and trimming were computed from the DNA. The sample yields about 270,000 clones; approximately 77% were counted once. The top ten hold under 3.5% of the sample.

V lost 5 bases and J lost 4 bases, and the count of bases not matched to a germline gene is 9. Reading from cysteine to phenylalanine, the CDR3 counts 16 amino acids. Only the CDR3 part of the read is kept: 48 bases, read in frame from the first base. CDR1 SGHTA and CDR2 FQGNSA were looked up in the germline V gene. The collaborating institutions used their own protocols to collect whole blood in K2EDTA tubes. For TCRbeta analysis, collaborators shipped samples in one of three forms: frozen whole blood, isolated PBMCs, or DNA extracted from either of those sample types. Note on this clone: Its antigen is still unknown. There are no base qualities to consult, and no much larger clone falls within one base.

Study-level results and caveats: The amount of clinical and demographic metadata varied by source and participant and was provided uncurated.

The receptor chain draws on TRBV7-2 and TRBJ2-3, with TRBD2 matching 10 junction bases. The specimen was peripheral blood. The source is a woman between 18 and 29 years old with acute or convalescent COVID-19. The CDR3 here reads CASSQLLAGFADTQYF. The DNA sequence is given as TGTGCCAGCAGCCAATTACTAGCGGGATTTGCAGATACGCAGTATTTT.